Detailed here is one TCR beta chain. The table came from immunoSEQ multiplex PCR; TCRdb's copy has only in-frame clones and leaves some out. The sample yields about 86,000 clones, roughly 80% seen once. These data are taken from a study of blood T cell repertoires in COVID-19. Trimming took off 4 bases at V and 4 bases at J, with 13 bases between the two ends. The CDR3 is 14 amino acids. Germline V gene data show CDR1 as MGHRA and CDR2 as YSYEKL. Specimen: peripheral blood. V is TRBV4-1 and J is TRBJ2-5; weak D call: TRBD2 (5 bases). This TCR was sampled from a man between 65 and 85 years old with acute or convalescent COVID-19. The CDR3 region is CASSPGERVETQYF. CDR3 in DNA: TGCGCCAGCAGCCCGGGCGAGAGGGTAGAGACCCAGTACTTC.